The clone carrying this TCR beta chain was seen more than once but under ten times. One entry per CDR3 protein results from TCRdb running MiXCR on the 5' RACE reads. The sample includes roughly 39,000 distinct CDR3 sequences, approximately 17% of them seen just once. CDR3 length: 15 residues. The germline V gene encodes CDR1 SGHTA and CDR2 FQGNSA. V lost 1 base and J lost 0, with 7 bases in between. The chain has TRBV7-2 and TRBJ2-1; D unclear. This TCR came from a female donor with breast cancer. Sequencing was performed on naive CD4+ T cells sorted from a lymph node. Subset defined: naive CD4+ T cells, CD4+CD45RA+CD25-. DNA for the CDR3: TGTGCCAGCAGCTTAGGCCTGAGCTCCTACAATGAGCAGTTCTTC. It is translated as CASSLGLSSYNEQFF. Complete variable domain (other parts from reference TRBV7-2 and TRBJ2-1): GAGVSQSPSNKVTEKGKDVELRCDPISGHTALYWYRQSLGQGLEFLIYFQGNSAPDKSGLPSDRFSAERTGGSVSTLTIQRTQQEDSAVYLCASSLGLSSYNEQFFGPGTRLTVL.